This TCR beta chain was identified in a study of shared clonotypes between healthy human individuals. Donors were Caucasian adults residing in Nashville, Tennessee, USA. Study conclusions and caveats: Only blood samples were collected, and tissue repertoires likely differ.

This clone was seen just once. Its matching antigen is unknown. Original analysis: Junction-only sequences produced by ImmunoSEQ had no quality scores, so filtering differed. Clones were read by immunoSEQ multiplex PCR, and TCRdb kept only the in-frame ones, dropping some. That table furnishes V, J and clone size, whereas the DNA furnished D and trimming. The repertoire has roughly 2.5 million clones, more than 80% of them found once; the top ten carry roughly 0.13%. The sequencing sample was made of naive CD4+ T cells sorted from blood. This sample's subset: CD45RA+ positively selected. The sequence derives from a man aged 18 to 29 in good health.

CDR3 nucleotide sequence: TGTGCCAGCAGTGTAACCCCGGGACTAGCGGGAAGCAATGAGCAGTTCTTC. Its translation: CASSVTPGLAGSNEQFF. The chain combines TRBV6-1 with TRBJ2-1, with 13 bases aligning to TRBD2. V trimming: 4 bases; J trimming: 6 bases; junction bases outside the gene matches: 9. The length of the CDR3 is 17 residues. Germline V gene lookup returns CDR1 MNHNS and CDR2 SASEGT.